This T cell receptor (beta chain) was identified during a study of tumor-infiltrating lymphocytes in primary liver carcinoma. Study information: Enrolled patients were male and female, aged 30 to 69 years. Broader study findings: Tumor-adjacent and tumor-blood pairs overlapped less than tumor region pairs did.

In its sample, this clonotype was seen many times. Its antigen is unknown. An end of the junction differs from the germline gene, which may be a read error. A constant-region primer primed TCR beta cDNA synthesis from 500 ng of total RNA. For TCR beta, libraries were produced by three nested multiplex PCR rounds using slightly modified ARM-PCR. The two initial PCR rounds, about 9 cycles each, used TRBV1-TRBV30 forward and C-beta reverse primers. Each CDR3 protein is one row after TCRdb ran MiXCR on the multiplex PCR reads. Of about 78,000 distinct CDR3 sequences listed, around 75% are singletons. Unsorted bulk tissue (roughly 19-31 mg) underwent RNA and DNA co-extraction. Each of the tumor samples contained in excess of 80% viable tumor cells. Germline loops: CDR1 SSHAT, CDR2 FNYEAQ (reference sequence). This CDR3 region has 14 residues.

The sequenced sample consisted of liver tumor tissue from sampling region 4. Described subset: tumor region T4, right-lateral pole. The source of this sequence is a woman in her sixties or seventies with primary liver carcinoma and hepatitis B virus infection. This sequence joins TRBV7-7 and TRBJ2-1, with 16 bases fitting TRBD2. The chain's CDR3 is CASSPGTSGRVLFF. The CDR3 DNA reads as TGTGCTAGCAGCCCAGGGACTAGCGGGAGGGTTCTGTTCTTC.